The next 18 T cell receptor beta chains were all read from a single sample in a study of blood T cell repertoires in COVID-19. Using immunoSEQ multiplex PCR, the repertoire was profiled, and TCRdb retains in-frame clones only, with some absent. The sample has some 200,000 clones, around 88% seen once. Material: peripheral blood. These receptors all come from a young man with active or convalescent COVID-19.

The rearrangement links TRBV30 to TRBJ2-7, with D tentatively TRBD2 (6 bases). The germline V and J ends were trimmed by 1 base and 6 bases, with 25 bases remaining between them. The CDR3 length is 17 residues. Germline CDR1 reads GTSNPN; CDR2 reads SVGIG (reference sequence). CDR3 DNA sequence: TGTGCCTGGAGTGATCGGGGGTGGGTGGCAGCGGGCGGCGAGCAGTACTTC. Protein sequence: CAWSDRGWVAAGGEQYF.

This clone was seen once. The chain has TRBV3-1 (or the pseudogene TRBV3-2) and TRBJ2-7; 13 bases match TRBD2. V shed 3 bases, J shed 2 bases, and the junction held 13 bases outside the gene matches. This CDR3 contains 19 residues. Germline assignment: CDR1 LGHDT and CDR2 YNNKEL (reference sequence). The CDR3 sequence: CASSHPPGTSGISAYEQYF. Here the CDR3 DNA reads TGTGCCAGCAGCCATCCCCCCGGGACTAGCGGGATATCGGCCTACGAGCAGTACTTC.

The chain couples TRBV6-5 to TRBJ1-1, with D unresolved. Trimming took off 2 bases at V and 1 base at J, with 8 bases between the two ends. Germline V gene data show CDR1 as MNHEY and CDR2 as SVGAGI. This CDR3 is 14 amino acids long. CDR3 sequence: CASSYLPGNTEAFF. CDR3 coding DNA: TGTGCCAGCAGTTACCTGCCGGGGAACACTGAAGCTTTCTTT.

V gene TRBV28 combines with J gene TRBJ1-1, with TRBD1 as a possible D gene (5 bases). This CDR3 contains 11 residues. Germline loops: CDR1 MDHEN, CDR2 SYDVKM. V gave up 8 bases and J gave up 3 bases, with 7 bases separating them. CDR3 coding DNA: TGTGCCAGCTTAGGGGACACTGAAGCTTTCTTT. Translating gives CASLGDTEAFF.

In its sample, this clone was seen once. The V call is TRBV6-5, the J call TRBJ2-7; tentatively, D is TRBD1 (6 bases). Trimming took 10 bases from V and 2 from J, leaving 18 bases between them. Germline values: CDR1 MNHEY, CDR2 SVGAGI. This CDR3 comprises 14 residues. Here the CDR3 reads CATTPSWGPYEQYF. The CDR3 DNA reads as TGTGCCACCACCCCTTCGTGGGGGCCCTACGAGCAGTACTTC.

The CDR3 sequence is CASSLAGYNTGELFF. In DNA form, the CDR3 reads TGCGCCAGCAGCTTGGCAGGGTACAACACCGGGGAGCTGTTTTTT. The chain has TRBV5-1 and TRBJ2-2; D is perhaps TRBD1 (5 bases). The V gene's germline CDR1 is SGHRS and CDR2 YFSETQ. Trimming shortened V by 0 bases and J by 2 bases, and 8 bases separated the two germline ends. There are 15 residues in the CDR3.

The gene calls are TRBV2 and TRBJ2-1, with a weak D call TRBD1 (6 bases). Trimming shortened V by 6 bases and J by 5 bases, and 20 bases separated the two germline ends. The CDR3 runs 16 residues. Germline CDR1 and CDR2: SNHLY and FYNNEI. CDR3 sequence (DNA): TGTGCCAGCAGCTTTTGGGGGCGTCTATCTCACAATGAGCAGTTCTTC. Translating gives CASSFWGRLSHNEQFF.

The genes are TRBV18 and TRBJ2-3, with 8 positions matching TRBD1. The CDR3 totals 16 residues. The V gene end was trimmed by 2 bases and the J gene end by 3 bases; junction bases not matched to a gene: 7. Germline V gene data show CDR1 as KGHSH and CDR2 as LQKENI. CDR3 DNA: TGTGCCAGCTCACCAGGTCAGGGGGCAGGGACAGATACGCAGTATTTT. Its translation: CASSPGQGAGTDTQYF.

The V gene is TRBV2, the J gene TRBJ2-7; TRBD2 matches 7 bases. Losses at the gene ends were 4 bases for V and 7 bases for J; bases not matched to a gene: 13. The germline CDR1 and CDR2 sequences are SNHLY and FYNNEI. The CDR3 spans 15 residues. CDR3 residues: CASSARETSITEQYF. The CDR3 nucleotides are TGTGCCAGCAGTGCCCGTGAGACTAGCATAACGGAGCAGTACTTC. Filled out from reference TRBV2 and TRBJ2-7, the complete variable domain reads EPEVTQTPSHQVTQMGQEVILRCVPISNHLYFYWYRQILGQKVEFLVSFYNNEISEKSEIFDDQFSVERPDGSNFTLKIRSTKLEDSAMYFCASSARETSITEQYFGPGTRLTVT.

This chain uses TRBV7-2 with TRBJ2-1, with a tentative D call TRBD1 (5 bases). The length of the CDR3 is 13 residues. Trimming took off 1 base at V and 6 bases at J, with 7 bases between the two ends. The V gene's germline CDR1 is SGHTA and CDR2 FQGNSA. CDR3 sequence reads: CASSLVDSNEQFF. The CDR3 region has the DNA TGTGCCAGCAGCTTAGTTGACAGCAATGAGCAGTTCTTC.

V usage is TRBV18 and J usage is TRBJ2-7; TRBD1 aligns across 7 bases. V shed 2 bases, J shed 3 bases, and the junction held 7 bases outside the gene matches. This CDR3 contains 15 residues. Germline V gene lookup returns CDR1 KGHSH and CDR2 LQKENI. The CDR3 DNA is TGTGCCAGCTCACCAATCGGGCAGGGGGACTACGAGCAGTACTTC. This gives the protein CASSPIGQGDYEQYF.

This clone was picked up a small number of times. The chain recombines TRBV4-2 with TRBJ2-7; 9 bases fit TRBD1. V trimming: 5 bases; J trimming: 5 bases; junction bases outside the gene matches: 10. The length of the CDR3 is 15 residues. From germline, CDR1 is LGHNA and CDR2 YNFKEQ. The CDR3 sequence is CASSSFGTGSHEQYF. The CDR3 DNA reads as TGTGCCAGCAGCTCGTTTGGGACAGGGAGCCACGAGCAGTACTTC.

The chain employs TRBV19 and TRBJ1-1, with D possibly matching TRBD1 (5 bases). The CDR3 spans 15 residues. V lost 3 bases, J lost 0 bases, and 11 bases lay in between. Germline V lookup: CDR1 LNHDA, CDR2 SQIVND (reference sequence). CDR3 sequence reads: CASSISVRVNTEAFF. As DNA, the CDR3 is TGTGCCAGTAGTATCAGTGTCAGGGTGAACACTGAAGCTTTCTTT. The whole variable domain, remainder taken from reference TRBV19 and TRBJ1-1, is DGGITQSPKYLFRKEGQNVTLSCEQNLNHDAMYWYRQDPGQGLRLIYYSQIVNDFQKGDIAEGYSVSREKKESFPLTVTSAQKNPTAFYLCASSISVRVNTEAFFGQGTRLTVV.

The CDR3 bases are TGCGCCAGCAGCCAAGAGTCGGGAGGGAGAGAGACCCAGTACTTC. Translated: CASSQESGGRETQYF. The chain has TRBV4-1 and TRBJ2-5, with 8 bases aligning to TRBD2. CDR3 size: 15 residues. V lost 0 bases, J lost 4 bases, and 4 bases stayed unmatched. Germline V lookup: CDR1 MGHRA, CDR2 YSYEKL.

The rearrangement joins TRBV4-1 to TRBJ2-7, with 7 positions matching TRBD1. The junction had 8 bases not matched to a gene; V was cut back by 4 bases and J by 2 bases. CDR1 is MGHRA, CDR2 YSYEKL, per germline. The CDR3 extends over 15 amino acids. CDR3 nucleotide sequence: TGCGCCAGCAGCCTGGCTAACAGGGGCCCCTACGAGCAGTACTTC. Translating it yields CASSLANRGPYEQYF.

This chain connects TRBV28 to TRBJ1-5; possibly TRBD1 for D (6 bases). V was pared by 2 bases and J by 4 bases, with 15 bases between. This CDR3 region has 16 residues. Germline assignment: CDR1 MDHEN and CDR2 SYDVKM. DNA of the CDR3: TGTGCCAGCAGTTTAATGGTAATGCAGGGGAATCAGCCCCAGCATTTT. Translated, it gives CASSLMVMQGNQPQHF.

This chain uses TRBV4-1 with TRBJ1-2; D perhaps matches TRBD1 (6 bases). Germline assignment: CDR1 MGHRA and CDR2 YSYEKL. This CDR3 region has 17 residues. V dropped 1 base and J dropped 8 bases, with 23 bases sitting between them. CDR3 region: CASSQAHVDRRYLGYTF. CDR3 in DNA: TGCGCCAGCAGCCAAGCTCACGTCGACAGGCGATACCTGGGCTACACCTTC.

The chain is built from TRBV28 and TRBJ2-3, with 7 bases matching TRBD1. This CDR3 is built from 16 residues. Germline V lookup: CDR1 MDHEN, CDR2 SYDVKM. The J segment lost 3 bases and the V segment lost 4 bases, leaving 10 bases of the junction unmatched. For the CDR3, the DNA is TGTGCCAGCAGTTCCCCCGGGACAGCCAAGACAGATACGCAGTATTTT. Its translation is CASSSPGTAKTDTQYF.